This TCR beta chain derives from a study of shared clonotypes between healthy human individuals. Findings of the study overall: The donor pool, a small one, limited the genetic and exposure-history diversity represented.

The material for each subset, its genomic DNA, was split evenly across several immunoSEQ plates. PCR replicates performed on unsorted PBMC used roughly 300 ng DNA, tens of thousands of T cell genomes. The repertoire was sequenced with immunoSEQ multiplex PCR; TCRdb's copy has only in-frame clones and lacks some. The top ten hold roughly 13% of the sample, which has some 490,000 clones, 81% seen once. CDR3 length equals 13 residues. The V and J ends lost 0 bases and 0 bases respectively, with 3 bases between them. CDR1 is GTSNPN, CDR2 SVGIG, per germline (reference sequence). With regard to this clone: The antigen remains unidentified.

Sequencing input: PBMCs. This receptor was taken from a woman aged 35 to 49 in good health. Some clones in this sample may be carry-over from other donors' samples. This chain uses TRBV30 with TRBJ1-5, with D unclear. The CDR3 region has the DNA TGTGCCTGGAGTGTAAATAGCAATCAGCCCCAGCATTTT. Translation gives CAWSVNSNQPQHF.